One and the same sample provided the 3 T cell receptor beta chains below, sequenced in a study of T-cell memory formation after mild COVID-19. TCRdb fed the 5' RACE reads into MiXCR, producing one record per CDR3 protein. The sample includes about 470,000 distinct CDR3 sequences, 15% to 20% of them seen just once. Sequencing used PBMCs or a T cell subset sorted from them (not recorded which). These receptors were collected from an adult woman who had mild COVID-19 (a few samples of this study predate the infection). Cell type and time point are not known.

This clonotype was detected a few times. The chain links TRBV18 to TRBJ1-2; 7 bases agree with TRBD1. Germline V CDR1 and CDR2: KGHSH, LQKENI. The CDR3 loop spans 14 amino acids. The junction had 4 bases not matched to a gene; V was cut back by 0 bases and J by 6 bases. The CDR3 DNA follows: TGTGCCAGCTCACCACCGGAGGGGGCGAATGGCTACACCTTC. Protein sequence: CASSPPEGANGYTF. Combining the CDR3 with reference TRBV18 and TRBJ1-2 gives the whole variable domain NAGVMQNPRHLVRRRGQEARLRCSPMKGHSHVYWYRQLPEEGLKFMVYLQKENIIDESGMPKERFSAEFPKEGPSILRIQQVVRGDSAAYFCASSPPEGANGYTFGSGTRLTVV.

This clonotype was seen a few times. CDR3 in amino acids: CATKGWNTEAFF. CDR3 in DNA: TGTGCCACCAAAGGTTGGAACACTGAAGCTTTCTTT. This sequence joins TRBV6-1 and TRBJ1-1; D remains unclear. Germline CDR1 MNHNS, CDR2 SASEGT. Trimming pared 10 bases from V and 1 base from J, leaving 10 bases between. CDR3 length equals 12 residues.

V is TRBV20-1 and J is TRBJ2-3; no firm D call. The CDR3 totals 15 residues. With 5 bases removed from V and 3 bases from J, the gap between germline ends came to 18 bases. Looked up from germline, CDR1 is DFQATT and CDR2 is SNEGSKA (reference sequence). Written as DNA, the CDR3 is TGCAGTGCTGTCAAGGTGGGCATGAGGACAGATACGCAGTATTTT. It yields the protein CSAVKVGMRTDTQYF.